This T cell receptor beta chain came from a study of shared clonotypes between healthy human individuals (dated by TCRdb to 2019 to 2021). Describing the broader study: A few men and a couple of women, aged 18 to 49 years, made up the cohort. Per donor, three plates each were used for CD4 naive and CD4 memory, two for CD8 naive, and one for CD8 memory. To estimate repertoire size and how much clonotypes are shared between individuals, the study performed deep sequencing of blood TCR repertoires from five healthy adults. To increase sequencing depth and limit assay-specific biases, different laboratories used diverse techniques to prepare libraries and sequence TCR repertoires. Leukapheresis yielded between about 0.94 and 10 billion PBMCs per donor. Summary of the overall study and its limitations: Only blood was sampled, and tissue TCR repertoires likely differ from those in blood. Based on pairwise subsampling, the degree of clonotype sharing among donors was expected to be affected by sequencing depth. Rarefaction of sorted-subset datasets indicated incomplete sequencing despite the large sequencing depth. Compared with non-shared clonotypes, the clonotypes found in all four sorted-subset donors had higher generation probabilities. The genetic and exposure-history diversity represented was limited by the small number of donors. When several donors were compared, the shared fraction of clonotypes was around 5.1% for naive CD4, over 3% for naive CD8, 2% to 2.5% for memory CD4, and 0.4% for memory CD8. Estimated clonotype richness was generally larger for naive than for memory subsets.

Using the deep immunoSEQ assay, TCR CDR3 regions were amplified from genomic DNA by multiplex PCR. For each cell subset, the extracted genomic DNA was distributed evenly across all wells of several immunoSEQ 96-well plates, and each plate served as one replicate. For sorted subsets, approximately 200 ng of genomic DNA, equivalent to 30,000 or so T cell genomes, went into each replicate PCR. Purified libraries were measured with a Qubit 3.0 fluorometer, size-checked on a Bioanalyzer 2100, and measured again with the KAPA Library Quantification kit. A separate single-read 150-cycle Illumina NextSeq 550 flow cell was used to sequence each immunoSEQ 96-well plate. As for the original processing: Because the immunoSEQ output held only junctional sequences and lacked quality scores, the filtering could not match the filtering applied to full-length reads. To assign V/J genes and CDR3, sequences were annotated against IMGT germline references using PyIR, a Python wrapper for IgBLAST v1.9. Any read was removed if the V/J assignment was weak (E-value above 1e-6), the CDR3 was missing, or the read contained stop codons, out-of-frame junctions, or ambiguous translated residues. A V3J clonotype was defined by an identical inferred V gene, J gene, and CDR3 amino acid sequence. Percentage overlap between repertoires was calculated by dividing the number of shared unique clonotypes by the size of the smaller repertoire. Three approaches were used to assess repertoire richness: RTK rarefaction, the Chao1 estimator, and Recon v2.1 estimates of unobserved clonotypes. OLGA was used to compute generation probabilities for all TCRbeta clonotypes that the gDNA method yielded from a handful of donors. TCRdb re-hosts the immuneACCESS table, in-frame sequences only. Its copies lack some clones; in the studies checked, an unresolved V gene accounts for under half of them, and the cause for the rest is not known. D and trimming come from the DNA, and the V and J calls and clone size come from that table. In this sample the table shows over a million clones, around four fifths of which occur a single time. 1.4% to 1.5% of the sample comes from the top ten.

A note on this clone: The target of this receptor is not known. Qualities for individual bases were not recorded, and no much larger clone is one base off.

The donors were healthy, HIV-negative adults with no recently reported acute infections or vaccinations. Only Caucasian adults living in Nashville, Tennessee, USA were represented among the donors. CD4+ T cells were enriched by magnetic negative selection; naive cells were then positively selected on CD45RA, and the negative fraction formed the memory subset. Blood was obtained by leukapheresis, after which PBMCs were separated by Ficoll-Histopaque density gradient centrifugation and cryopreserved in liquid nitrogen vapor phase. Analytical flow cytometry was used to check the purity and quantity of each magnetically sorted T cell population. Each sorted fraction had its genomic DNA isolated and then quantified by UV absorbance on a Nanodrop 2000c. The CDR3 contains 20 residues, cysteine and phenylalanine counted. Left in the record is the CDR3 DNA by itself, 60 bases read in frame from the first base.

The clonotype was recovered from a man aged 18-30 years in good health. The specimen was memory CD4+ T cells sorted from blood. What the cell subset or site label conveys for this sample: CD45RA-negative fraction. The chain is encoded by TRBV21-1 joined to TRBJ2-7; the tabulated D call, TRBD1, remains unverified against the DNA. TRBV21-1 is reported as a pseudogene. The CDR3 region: CASSKKVDLPGQDLFYEQYF. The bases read TGTGCCAGCAGCAAAAAGGTTGATCTCCCGGGACAGGATTTATTCTACGAGCAGTACTTC.